The T cell receptor beta chain under discussion was sequenced for a study of T cell changes during pregnancy in multiple sclerosis. The repertoire was sequenced with immunoSEQ multiplex PCR; TCRdb's copy has only in-frame clones and lacks some. The sample records fewer than 85,000 clones, approximately 90% being singletons. V lost 6 bases, J lost 0 bases, and 7 bases stayed unmatched. Germline V gives CDR1 LNHDA, CDR2 SQIVND (reference sequence). The CDR3 consists of 15 residues. The chain recombines TRBV19 with TRBJ1-1; 7 positions match TRBD1. Sequenced material: peripheral blood, taken before pregnancy. This TCR was recovered from a female donor with multiple sclerosis, enrolled in a pregnancy study. The DNA for the CDR3 is TGTGCCAGTAGAGGGACAGCCAGAATGAACACTGAAGCTTTCTTT. Residues: CASRGTARMNTEAFF. The full variable domain, completed using reference TRBV19 and TRBJ1-1, is DGGITQSPKYLFRKEGQNVTLSCEQNLNHDAMYWYRQDPGQGLRLIYYSQIVNDFQKGDIAEGYSVSREKKESFPLTVTSAQKNPTAFYLCASRGTARMNTEAFFGQGTRLTVV.